This note documents a single TCR beta chain sequence. The J segment lost 2 bases and the V segment lost 3 bases, leaving 6 bases of the junction unmatched. Germline CDR1 is KGHDR and CDR2 is SFDVKD. The CDR3 is 18 amino acids. TCRdb re-called the RT-PCR reads through MiXCR, storing one row per CDR3 protein. The repertoire holds hundreds of thousands of distinct CDR3 sequences, approximately 14% seen once, with 3% to 4.5% in the top ten. This clonotype was obtained from a female donor in good health, serving as a healthy control. The chain joins TRBV24-1 to TRBJ2-5; 15 bases line up with TRBD2. What was sequenced was memory CD4+ T cells from blood. CDR3: CATSDPGTSGRNQETQYF. The CDR3 nucleotides read TGTGCCACCAGTGATCCCGGGACTAGCGGGAGGAATCAAGAGACCCAGTACTTC.